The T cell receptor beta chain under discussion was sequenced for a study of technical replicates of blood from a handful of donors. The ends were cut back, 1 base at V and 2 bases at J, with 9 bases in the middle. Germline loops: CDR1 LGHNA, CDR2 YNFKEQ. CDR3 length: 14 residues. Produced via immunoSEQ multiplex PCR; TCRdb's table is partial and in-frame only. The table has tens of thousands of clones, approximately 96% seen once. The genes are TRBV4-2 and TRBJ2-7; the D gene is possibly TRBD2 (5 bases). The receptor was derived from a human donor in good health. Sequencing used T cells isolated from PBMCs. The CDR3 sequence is CASSQVGEPYEQYF. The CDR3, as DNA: TGTGCCAGCAGCCAAGTCGGGGAACCCTACGAGCAGTACTTC.